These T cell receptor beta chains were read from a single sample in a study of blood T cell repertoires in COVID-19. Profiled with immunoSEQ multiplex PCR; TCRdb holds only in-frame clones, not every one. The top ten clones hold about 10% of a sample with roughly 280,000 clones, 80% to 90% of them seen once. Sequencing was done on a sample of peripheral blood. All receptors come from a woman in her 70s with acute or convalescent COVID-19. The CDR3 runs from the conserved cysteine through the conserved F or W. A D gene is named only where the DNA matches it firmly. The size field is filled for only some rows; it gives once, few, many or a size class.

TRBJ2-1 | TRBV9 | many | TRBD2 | CASSPSGGNYEQFF | TGTGCCAGCAGCCCCAGCGGGGGGAACTATGAGCAGTTCTTC
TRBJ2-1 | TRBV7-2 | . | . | CASSLGRHNEQFF | TGTGCCAGCAGCTTAGGGAGGCACAATGAGCAGTTCTTC
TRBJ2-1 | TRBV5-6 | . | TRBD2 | CASSLDRAGAYNEQFF | TGTGCCAGCAGCTTGGATCGAGCGGGGGCCTACAATGAGCAGTTCTTC
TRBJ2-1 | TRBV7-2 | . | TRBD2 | CASSLVGLAGENEQFF | TGTGCCAGCAGCTTAGTAGGACTAGCGGGGGAAAATGAGCAGTTCTTC
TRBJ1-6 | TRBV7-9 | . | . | CASSLVYQVSSSYNSPLHF | TGTGCCAGCAGCTTAGTATACCAGGTATCCTCCTCCTATAATTCACCCCTCCACTTT
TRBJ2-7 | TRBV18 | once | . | CASSPGISGGPVQYF | TGTGCCAGCTCACCAGGGATTAGCGGAGGCCCCGTGCAGTACTTC
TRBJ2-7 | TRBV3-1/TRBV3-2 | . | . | CASSQGARAEQYF | TGTGCCAGCAGCCAAGGAGCCAGGGCCGAGCAGTACTTC
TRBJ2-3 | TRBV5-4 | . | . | CASSPGVSHGTDTQYF | TGTGCCAGCAGCCCGGGGGTTTCACACGGCACAGATACGCAGTATTTT
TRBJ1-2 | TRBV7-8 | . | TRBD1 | CASSSTTGNYGYTF | TGTGCCAGCAGCTCGACGACAGGGAACTATGGCTACACCTTC
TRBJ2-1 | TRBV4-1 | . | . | CASSQGWGGHQFF | TGCGCCAGCAGCCAAGGGTGGGGGGGCCACCAGTTCTTC
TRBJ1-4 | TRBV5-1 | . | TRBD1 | CASSPGDRGRNEKLFF | TGCGCCAGCAGCCCGGGGGACAGGGGGAGAAATGAAAAACTGTTTTTT
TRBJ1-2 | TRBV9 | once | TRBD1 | CASSVGQGNYGYTF | TGTGCCAGCAGCGTGGGACAGGGAAACTATGGCTACACCTTC